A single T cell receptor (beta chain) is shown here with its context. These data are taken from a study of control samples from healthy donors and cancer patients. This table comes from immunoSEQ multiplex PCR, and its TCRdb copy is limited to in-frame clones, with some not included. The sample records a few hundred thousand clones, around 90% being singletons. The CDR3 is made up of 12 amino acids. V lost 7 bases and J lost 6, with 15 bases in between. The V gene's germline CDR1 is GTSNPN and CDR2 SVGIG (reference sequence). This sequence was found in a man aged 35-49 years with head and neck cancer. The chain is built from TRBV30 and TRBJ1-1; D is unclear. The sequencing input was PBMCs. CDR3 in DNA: TGTGCCTTGCAACCCGAGGAGGCTGAAGCTTTCTTT. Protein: CALQPEEAEAFF.